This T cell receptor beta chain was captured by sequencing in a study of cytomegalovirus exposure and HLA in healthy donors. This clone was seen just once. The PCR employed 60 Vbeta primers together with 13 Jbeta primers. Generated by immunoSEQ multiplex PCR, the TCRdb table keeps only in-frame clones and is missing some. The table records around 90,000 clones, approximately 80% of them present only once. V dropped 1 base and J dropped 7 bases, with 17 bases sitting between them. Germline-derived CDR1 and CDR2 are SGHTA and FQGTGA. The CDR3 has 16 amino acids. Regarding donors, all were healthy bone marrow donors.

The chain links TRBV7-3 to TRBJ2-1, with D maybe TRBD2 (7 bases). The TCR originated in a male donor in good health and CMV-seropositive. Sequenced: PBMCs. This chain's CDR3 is CASSLMSSGGGNEQFF. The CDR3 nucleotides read TGTGCCAGCAGCTTAATGTCTAGCGGAGGGGGGAATGAGCAGTTCTTC.